Detailed here is one TCR beta chain. This record comes from a study of blood T cell repertoires in COVID-19. For the study at large: Acute-phase and convalescent COVID-19 samples originated in the United States, Italy and Spain. From T cells, B-cell-depleted T cells, or PBMCs came the material, which was cDNA or gDNA.

Original processing methods: Nucleated cell number was recorded as an estimate derived from reference gene primer amplification. Here immunoSEQ multiplex PCR was the method, and the copy in TCRdb shows in-frame clones only, minus some. From that table come the V and J calls and clone size; the DNA was used to work out D and trimming. The profile covers under 300,000 clones, with about 79% appearing a single time and roughly a tenth taken by the ten largest. The CDR3 spans 14 residues. Deletions cut 4 bases from V and 1 base from J, with 10 bases between. CDR1 and CDR2 (germline): SEHNR, FQNEAQ (reference sequence).

The sample taken for sequencing was peripheral blood. The rearrangement joins TRBV7-9 to TRBJ1-1; D possibly corresponds to TRBD1 (6 bases). This TCR derives from a woman of 80 years or more with acute or convalescent COVID-19. CDR3 sequence: CASSSIQGNTEAFF. In nucleotides, the CDR3 is TGTGCCAGCAGCTCCATACAGGGGAACACTGAAGCTTTCTTT. Looking up the rest from reference TRBV7-9 and TRBJ1-1 gives the full variable domain: DTGVSQNPRHKITKRGQNVTFRCDPISEHNRLYWYRQTLGQGPEFLTYFQNEAQLEKSRLLSDRFSAERPKGSFSTLEIQRTEQGDSAMYLCASSSIQGNTEAFFGQGTRLTVV.